This TCR beta chain was identified during a study of radiotherapy plus CTLA-4 blockade in lung cancer. Broader study findings: After treatment with radiotherapy plus ipilimumab, TCR clones that came from the tumor expanded in blood.

Those patients who had chemo-refractory metastatic non-small-cell lung cancer were given focal radiation along with CTLA-4 blockade through ipilimumab. Assay: immunoSEQ multiplex PCR; the TCRdb copy retains only in-frame clones and omits some. The table has 75,000 or so clones, around 73% seen once. V shed 0 bases, J shed 5 bases, and the junction held 9 bases outside the gene matches. Germline values: CDR1 SGDLS, CDR2 YYNGEE. The CDR3 covers 16 residues. Details on this clone: Its antigen is undetermined.

Here the sequenced sample was peripheral blood, taken from a patient treated with radiotherapy plus ipilimumab. The clonotype comes from a human donor with non-small cell lung cancer who had a complete response to radiotherapy plus ipilimumab. The V and J genes are TRBV9 and TRBJ1-1; TRBD1 matches 8 bases. The CDR3 bases are TGTGCCAGCAGCGTAGGGGAAGGACAGGGCTGGACTGAAGCTTTCTTT. It specifies CASSVGEGQGWTEAFF.